The next 32 T cell receptor beta chains were all read from a single sample in a study of CD8 T cells in ankylosing spondylitis (TCRdb year 2017). Their specific antigens are unknown. Library preparation employed 5' RACE. TCRdb records Illumina HiSeq 2500 as the sequencer. TCRdb reprocessed the public reads (quality trimming at Q25 with fastp, clone calling with MiXCR) and kept in-frame beta chains. A single entry per CDR3 protein holds the most common genes and DNA from its merged rows. The sample table shows 450,000 to 550,000 distinct CDR3 sequences, and about 5.2% are seen once. In total, the top ten clones hold under 4.5% of the sample. Overall results and qualifications from the work: A TCR beta motif of fewer than 10 highly homologous amino acid variants appeared characteristic of blood from ankylosing spondylitis patients.

The sequencing input was blood, either unsorted or a sorted T cell fraction (not recorded which). The receptors here all came from a male donor with ankylosing spondylitis.

This clonotype was counted at least ten times. The CDR3 sequence: CASSSGLKGGADTQYF. The DNA for the CDR3 is TGTGCCAGCAGCTCAGGACTGAAGGGAGGGGCAGATACGCAGTATTTT. The chain couples TRBV7-9 to TRBJ2-3; 7 nucleotides line up with TRBD2. Germline-derived CDR1 and CDR2 are SEHNR and FQNEAQ (reference sequence). V dropped 4 bases and J dropped 4; count of bases not matched to a gene: 11. The CDR3 has 16 residues.

This clonotype was recorded at least ten times. The chain is built from TRBV4-3 and TRBJ2-7, with TRBD1 identical over 10 bases. The CDR3 extends over 16 amino acids. CDR1 and CDR2 from the germline V gene are LGHNA and YSLEER. The ends lost 3 bases at V and 4 bases at J; junction bases unmatched: 9. The CDR3 nucleotides read TGCGCCAGCAGCCAGGAACCGGACAGGGGGTGGTACGAGCAGTACTTC. Its translation is CASSQEPDRGWYEQYF.

This clonotype occurred a few times. This sequence joins TRBV21-1 and TRBJ2-4; TRBD2 was called by the table and not checked on the DNA. TRBV21-1 is termed a pseudogene. The CDR3 covers 16 residues. CDR3: CASSKDRQWGKNIQYF. The CDR3 DNA follows: TGTGCCAGCAGCAAAGACCGCCAGTGGGGTAAAAACATTCAGTACTTC.

Many counts were recorded for this clonotype. J is TRBJ2-5 and V is TRBV7-2; D is possibly TRBD1 (5 bases). The V gene lost 1 base and the J gene lost 5 bases, with 14 bases spanning the gap. The CDR3 consists of 15 residues. CDR1 and CDR2 from the germline V gene are SGHTA and FQGNSA. For the CDR3, the DNA is TGTGCCAGCAGCTTAGGTTTGGGCAGGGCGGAGACCCAGTACTTC. It specifies CASSLGLGRAETQYF.

At least ten counts were recorded for this clonotype. The rearrangement joins TRBV24-1 to TRBJ1-5; D uncertain. Between the trimmed V and J ends, which lost 1 base and 6 bases, there was a span of 9 bases. CDR3 size: 14 residues. The germline V gene encodes CDR1 KGHDR and CDR2 SFDVKD. The CDR3 reads CATSDFREGQPQHF. CDR3 nucleotides: TGTGCCACCAGTGATTTTAGGGAGGGTCAGCCCCAGCATTTT.

This clonotype was found many times. This chain connects TRBV20-1 to TRBJ2-3; 9 bases agree with TRBD1. The CDR3 is made up of 14 amino acids. Germline CDR1 is DFQATT and CDR2 is SNEGSKA (reference sequence). Trimming took 6 bases from V and 4 from J; bases not matched to a gene: 8. The CDR3 is CSAPPGQGSDTQYF. CDR3 coding DNA: TGCAGTGCCCCCCCCGGACAGGGGTCAGATACGCAGTATTTT.

This clonotype was recorded at least ten times. The chain uses TRBV4-3 and TRBJ1-2; D call uncertain. The CDR3 contains 16 residues. Deletions cut 0 bases from V and 4 bases from J, with 15 bases between. In germline, CDR1 is LGHNA, CDR2 YSLEER. The CDR3 bases are TGCGCCAGCAGCCAAGATCTTGGAGGGCGGTTCTATGGCTACACCTTC. Protein product: CASSQDLGGRFYGYTF.

The sample holds many counts of this clonotype. The rearrangement uses TRBV20-1 and TRBJ2-6; D is unclear. V lost 6 bases to trimming and J lost 0 bases, with 9 bases between them. The CDR3 is 14 residues long. The V gene's germline CDR1 is DFQATT and CDR2 SNEGSKA (reference sequence). CDR3 DNA sequence: TGCAGTGCCTCAGACACCTCTGGGGCCAACGTCCTGACTTTC. Protein sequence: CSASDTSGANVLTF.

This clonotype showed up many times. This CDR3 reads CASSRFSEADTQYF. The CDR3, as DNA: TGTGCCAGCAGTAGGTTTTCGGAGGCAGATACGCAGTATTTT. The chain carries TRBV12-3 or TRBV12-4 and TRBJ2-3; TRBD2 might be the D (5 bases). V lost 5 bases and J 4 bases, leaving 13 bases between the germline ends. There are 14 residues in the CDR3.

This clonotype was seen only a few times. This chain joins TRBV6-2 or TRBV6-3 and TRBJ2-7, with D unclear. The V end was cut by 0 bases, the J end by 6 bases, with 6 bases between. CDR3 length: 12 amino acids. Germline V lookup: CDR1 MNHEY, CDR2 SVGEGT. CDR3 nucleotide sequence: TGTGCCAGCAGTTACTCGGTCCTCGAGCAGTACTTC. As protein: CASSYSVLEQYF.

This clonotype has at least ten counts. The chain combines TRBV20-1 with TRBJ2-1; perhaps TRBD1 as D (6 bases). Per germline, CDR1 DFQATT and CDR2 SNEGSKA (reference sequence). The CDR3 has 16 residues. V gave up 5 bases and J gave up 4 bases, with 21 bases separating them. The CDR3 sequence is CSAPRPDRLYYNEQFF. CDR3 bases: TGCAGTGCTCCCCGACCCGACAGGCTTTATTACAATGAGCAGTTCTTC.

This clonotype was seen ten or more times. The V and J genes are TRBV6-1 and TRBJ2-7; either TRBD1 or TRBD2 may fit D (5 bases each). CDR1 and CDR2 from the germline V gene are MNHNS and SASEGT. V was trimmed by 4 bases and J by 3 bases, leaving 10 bases between them. CDR3 length: 13 amino acids. The DNA for the CDR3 is TGTGCCAGCAGTGTGAGGGGCCTCTACGAGCAGTACTTC. This translates into CASSVRGLYEQYF.

Ten or more counts support this clonotype. V gene TRBV4-2 combines with J gene TRBJ2-3, with 8 bases that match TRBD2. Germline V gives CDR1 LGHNA, CDR2 YNFKEQ. The V segment lost 6 bases and the J segment 4 bases; nucleotides outside the gene matches: 9. CDR3 length: 15 residues. The DNA of the CDR3 is TGTGCCAGCAGAGCCACGGGAGCGGGGGCAGATACGCAGTATTTT. Amino acid sequence: CASRATGAGADTQYF.

This clonotype has a handful of counts. The chain combines TRBV30 with TRBJ2-5, with no clear D. Trimming stripped 8 bases from V and 4 bases from J, with 14 bases between. This CDR3 contains 12 residues. CDR1 is GTSNPN and CDR2 is SVGIG in the germline V gene (reference sequence). CDR3 bases: TGTGCCCGCAGTAGCCGGCGAGAGACCCAGTACTTC. This encodes CARSSRRETQYF.

This clonotype was seen a handful of times. The V call is TRBV7-9, the J call TRBJ2-7; maybe TRBD1 (6 bases). V was cut by 1 base and J by 3 bases, with 10 bases left in between. This CDR3 region has 14 residues. Germline V CDR1 and CDR2: SEHNR, FQNEAQ (reference sequence). CDR3 bases: TGTGCCAGCAGCTTAGAGGGGGTAGTCTACGAGCAGTACTTC. It specifies CASSLEGVVYEQYF.

In this sample, this clonotype turned up many times. The CDR3 nucleotides read TGTGCCAGCAGCTTGGCTGGGACAGGGATCGATCAGCCCCAGCATTTT. Protein: CASSLAGTGIDQPQHF. The chain uses TRBV5-6 and TRBJ1-5; 9 positions match TRBD1. With 0 bases clipped from V and 5 bases from J, the junction kept 6 bases outside the gene matches. Germline V CDR1 and CDR2: SGHDT, YYEEEE. There are 16 residues in the CDR3.

Many counts were recorded for this clonotype. The chain carries TRBV5-1 and TRBJ1-1; a possible D gene is TRBD1 (6 bases). Trimming removed 4 bases from V and 4 bases from J, with 11 bases in between. Germline V gives CDR1 SGHRS, CDR2 YFSETQ. This CDR3 contains 13 residues. In DNA, the CDR3 is TGCGCCAGCAGCCGGCAGGGGCCCACTGAAGCTTTCTTT. It is translated as CASSRQGPTEAFF.

This clonotype was observed many times. The CDR3 DNA reads TGCGCCAGCAGCCCCGCCCCGAGGGGCCGAAATTCACCCCTCCACTTT. This sequence encodes CASSPAPRGRNSPLHF. This sequence joins TRBV4-1 and TRBJ1-6, with D perhaps TRBD1 (5 bases). V shed 4 bases and J shed 7 bases, with 17 bases lying between them. Looked up from germline, CDR1 is MGHRA and CDR2 is YSYEKL. The CDR3 consists of 16 residues.

This clonotype has at least ten counts. The chain combines TRBV29-1 with TRBJ2-7; 10 bases align to TRBD1. The ends lost 4 bases at V and 3 bases at J; junction bases unmatched: 0. The CDR3 contains 12 residues. In germline, CDR1 is SQVTM, CDR2 ANQGSEA. The CDR3 DNA is TGCAGCGTTGGGGACAGGGGCTACGAGCAGTACTTC. This gives the protein CSVGDRGYEQYF.

This clonotype came up many times. Germline and junction disagree at one end, which may indicate a read error. V usage is TRBV7-7 and J usage is TRBJ2-5; 12 nucleotides agree with TRBD2. The CDR3 is 16 residues long. Germline lookup yields CDR1 SSHAT and CDR2 FNYEAQ (reference sequence). CDR3 sequence: CASSSRALAGGSTQYF. The CDR3 DNA reads TGTGCTAGCAGCTCTCGGGCACTAGCGGGAGGATCGACCCAGTACTTC.

Ten or more counts support this clonotype. The chain uses TRBV10-3 and TRBJ1-4; no firm D call. Trimming stripped 6 bases from V and 7 bases from J, with 12 bases between. Germline V lookup: CDR1 ENHRY, CDR2 SYGVKD. The CDR3 spans 13 residues. CDR3 in DNA: TGTGCCATCAGGAGGGAATTGAGTGAAAAACTGTTTTTT. Its translation is CAIRRELSEKLFF.

The sample holds many counts of this clonotype. The chain recombines TRBV24-1 with TRBJ2-1, with 8 bases aligning to TRBD2. Germline CDR1 is KGHDR and CDR2 is SFDVKD. The length of the CDR3 is 16 residues. Trimming at V came to 0 bases and at J to 1 base, leaving 1 base not matched to a gene. Here the CDR3 reads CATSDLSGGSYNEQFF. CDR3 in DNA: TGTGCCACCAGTGATTTGTCGGGAGGGTCCTACAATGAGCAGTTCTTC.

This clonotype was recorded at least ten times. The V gene is TRBV21-1, the J gene TRBJ2-7; the tabulated D call, TRBD1, remains unverified against the DNA. TRBV21-1 is recorded as a pseudogene. CDR3 length equals 16 residues. The CDR3 here is CASSNIRTGKSYEQYF. The CDR3 DNA follows: TGTGCCAGCAGCAATATCCGGACGGGGAAATCCTACGAGCAGTACTTC.

This clonotype occurred many times. The chain links TRBV11-2 to TRBJ1-2; D perhaps matches TRBD1 (5 bases). Germline CDR1 reads SGHAT; CDR2 reads FQNNGV. V lost 1 base, J lost 6 bases, and 9 bases lay in between. The CDR3 is made up of 13 amino acids. DNA of the CDR3: TGTGCCAGCAGCTTAGCCAGGGAGGATGGCTACACCTTC. It codes for CASSLAREDGYTF.

The sample holds a few counts of this clonotype. This rearrangement joins TRBV4-2 to TRBJ2-3; tentatively, D is TRBD1 (6 bases). Germline V gives CDR1 LGHNA, CDR2 YNFKEQ. Trimming removed 0 bases from V and 5 bases from J, with 12 bases in between. This CDR3 has 15 residues. CDR3 residues: CASSQDNRVGDTQYF. CDR3 DNA: TGTGCCAGCAGCCAAGATAACAGGGTTGGAGATACGCAGTATTTT.

This clonotype was observed at least ten times. The chain carries TRBV5-6 and TRBJ1-6; a possible D gene is TRBD1 (6 bases). CDR1 and CDR2 (germline): SGHDT, YYEEEE. V dropped 0 bases and J dropped 8 bases, with 15 bases sitting between them. This CDR3 has 16 residues. The CDR3 loop is CASSLEVRGADSPLHF. The CDR3 DNA is TGTGCCAGCAGCTTGGAGGTCAGGGGAGCTGATTCACCCCTCCACTTT.

The genes are TRBV7-2 and TRBJ2-5, with 11 nucleotides matching TRBD2. Per germline, CDR1 SGHTA and CDR2 FQGNSA. CDR3 length: 14 amino acids. Losses at the gene ends were 5 bases for V and 9 bases for J; bases not matched to a gene: 8. CDR3 nucleotide sequence: TGTGCCAGCAGCGCCTCTAGCGGGGGGATTGCCCAGTACTTC. This translates into CASSASSGGIAQYF.

This clonotype was counted ten times or more. The J gene is TRBJ1-6, the V gene TRBV12-3 or TRBV12-4; TRBD1 aligns across 8 bases. The CDR3 extends over 16 amino acids. The J segment lost 5 bases and the V segment lost 4 bases, leaving 7 bases of the junction unmatched. As DNA, the CDR3 is TGTGCCAGCAGTTCCAGGGGGCTAGGGGATAATTCACCCCTCCACTTT. Translating it yields CASSSRGLGDNSPLHF.

This clonotype was detected many times. The gene calls are TRBV12-3 or TRBV12-4 and TRBJ2-1, with D maybe TRBD1 (6 bases). The CDR3 length is 12 residues. Deletions cut 7 bases from V and 5 bases from J, with 9 bases between. This chain's CDR3 is CASNTGNNEQFF. CDR3 nucleotide sequence: TGTGCCAGCAACACAGGGAACAATGAGCAGTTCTTC.

The genes are TRBV5-1 and TRBJ2-6, with D hard to call. CDR3 length: 15 residues. The V gene lost 2 bases and the J gene lost 0 bases, with 6 bases spanning the gap. Looked up from germline, CDR1 is SGHRS and CDR2 is YFSETQ. CDR3 bases: TGCGCCAGCAGCTTCGACCCCTCTGGGGCCAACGTCCTGACTTTC. Translation gives CASSFDPSGANVLTF.

This clonotype appeared many times. The V call is TRBV29-1, the J call TRBJ1-2; tentative D call: TRBD1 (6 bases). V lost 7 bases and J 5 bases, leaving 11 bases between the germline ends. The CDR3 runs to 11 residues. In germline, CDR1 is SQVTM, CDR2 ANQGSEA. CDR3 nucleotide sequence: TGCAGCGGACAGGACCTATATGGCTACACCTTC. Protein sequence: CSGQDLYGYTF.

This clonotype was found many times. The V call is TRBV12-3 or TRBV12-4, the J call TRBJ1-2, with no clear D. The CDR3 runs to 13 residues. V was pared by 2 bases and J by 7 bases, with 11 bases between. CDR3 sequence: CASSLISPVGYTF. The CDR3 DNA sequence: TGTGCCAGCAGTTTAATTTCTCCGGTTGGCTACACCTTC.